The sequence of this TCR beta chain was determined in a study of T cell responses to AZD1222 COVID-19 vaccine. From germline, CDR1 is WNHNN and CDR2 SYGVQD (reference sequence). Trimming pared 9 bases from V and 4 bases from J, leaving 12 bases between. There are 12 residues in the CDR3. Study results and caveats: Clonal diversity was possibly underestimated, and the donors were mostly white British, with more females. Scientists sampled the repertoires only once the peak T cell response had passed. Close to half of spike-specific TCRs reportedly recognize unmutated variant regions.

Turning to this clone: The target antigen is unknown.

TCRdb's copy holds only in-frame clones and misses some; the assay was immunoSEQ multiplex PCR. This table has around 120,000 clones, 80% to 90% appearing once. This rearrangement joins TRBV10-1 to TRBJ1-1; D unresolved. The origin of this receptor is an adult in good health. This sample comprised peripheral blood, obtained on day 0 of MenACWY control vaccination. CDR3 sequence reads: CARSGETTEAFF. The DNA for the CDR3 is TGCGCCAGATCAGGAGAAACCACTGAAGCTTTCTTT.